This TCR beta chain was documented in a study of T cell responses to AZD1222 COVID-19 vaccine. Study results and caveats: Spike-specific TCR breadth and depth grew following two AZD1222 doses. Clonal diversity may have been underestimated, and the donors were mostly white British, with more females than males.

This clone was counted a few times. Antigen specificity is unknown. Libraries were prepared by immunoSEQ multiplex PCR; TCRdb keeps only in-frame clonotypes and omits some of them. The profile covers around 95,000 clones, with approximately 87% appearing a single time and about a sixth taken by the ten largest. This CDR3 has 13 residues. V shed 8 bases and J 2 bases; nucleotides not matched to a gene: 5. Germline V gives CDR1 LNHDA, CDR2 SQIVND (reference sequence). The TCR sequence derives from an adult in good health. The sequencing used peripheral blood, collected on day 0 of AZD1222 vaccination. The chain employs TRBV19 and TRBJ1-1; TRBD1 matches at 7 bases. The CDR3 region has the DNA TGTGCCAGTCTGGACAGGTTCAACACTGAAGCTTTCTTT. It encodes CASLDRFNTEAFF.